This is a list of T cell receptor beta chains from one sample in a study of blood T cell repertoires in COVID-19. This table comes from immunoSEQ multiplex PCR, and its TCRdb copy is limited to in-frame clones, with some not included. The sample lists approximately 400,000 clones, around four fifths seen once, with over 4.5% in the top ten. What was sequenced was PBMCs or T cells enriched from blood (not recorded which). These receptors were obtained from a woman aged 45-65 years who had recovered from COVID-19. Each CDR3 is given with its conserved first and last residue. A D gene is named only where the DNA matches it firmly. Clone size, where shown, is once, few, many, or a class for clones that have expanded.

- TRBJ1-6 TRBV3-1/TRBV3-2 - TGTGCCAGCAGCCATGGGGGCGGATCACCCCTCCACTTT CASSHGGGSPLHF
TRBD1 TRBJ1-2 TRBV20-1 few TGCAGTGCTAGTGAGGGCCAGGGGGCGCGGGGCTACACCTTC CSASEGQGARGYTF
- TRBJ1-2 TRBV6-1 - TGTGCCAGCAGTGAAGACAGGGTTGATGGCTACACCTTC CASSEDRVDGYTF
TRBD1 TRBJ1-5 TRBV6-5 - TGTGCCAGTTGGACAGGGGGCTATCAGCCCCAGCATTTT CASWTGGYQPQHF
TRBD1 TRBJ2-2 TRBV24-1 - TGTGCCACGCGGGACAGGGGGCCCACCGGGGAGCTGTTTTTT CATRDRGPTGELFF
TRBD1 TRBJ1-1 TRBV19 - TGTGCCAGTAGTATAGGACAGGGGACTGAAGCTTTCTTT CASSIGQGTEAFF
TRBD1 TRBJ1-6 TRBV5-1 - TGCGCCAGCAGCTTCGGGACAGGGAGGTCCTCACCCCTCCACTTT CASSFGTGRSSPLHF
TRBD2 TRBJ2-1 TRBV6-6 - TGTGCCAGCAGTTACAAGGCGGGAGGGCCGAGGAATGAGCAGTTCTTC CASSYKAGGPRNEQFF
- TRBJ1-3 TRBV3-1/TRBV3-2 - TGTGCCAGCAGCCTCGGACAGCTACTCTCTGGAAACACCATATATTTT CASSLGQLLSGNTIYF
- TRBJ1-2 TRBV19 - TGTGCCAGTAGCTCGCTCTCAGGGTCTGGCTACACCTTC CASSSLSGSGYTF
- TRBJ1-3 TRBV5-1 - TGCGCCAGCAGCTTGTCTGGGGGGAATGGAAACACCATATATTTT CASSLSGGNGNTIYF
- TRBJ2-3 TRBV5-5 - TGTGCCAGCAGCTTGGGCAGGGCCGGCACAGATACGCAGTATTTT CASSLGRAGTDTQYF
- TRBJ1-1 TRBV7-2 - TGTGCCAGCAGCTTAGGAGGGGCTAGCGGAGCTTTCTTT CASSLGGASGAFF
TRBD1 TRBJ1-1 TRBV2 - TGTGCCAGCAGCTATGACAGGGCGGACACTGAAGCTTTCTTT CASSYDRADTEAFF
TRBD2 TRBJ2-1 TRBV5-1 - TGCGCCAGCAGCTCGACCCTAGCGGGGAGCTACAATGAGCAGTTCTTC CASSSTLAGSYNEQFF
TRBD1 TRBJ1-5 TRBV19 few TGTGCCAGTATGACCCTCCGGACAGGGACGGCCAATCAGCCCCAGCATTTT CASMTLRTGTANQPQHF
TRBD2 TRBJ2-5 TRBV2 - TGTGCCAGCAGTGGGGGACTAGCGGGAGAGACCCAGTACTTC CASSGGLAGETQYF
TRBD2 TRBJ2-7 TRBV20-1 - TGCAGTGCTAGTGATGTGACTAGCGTCTACGAGCAGTACTTC CSASDVTSVYEQYF
- TRBJ2-3 TRBV7-2 - TGTGCCAGCAGCTTACTCCAGAGCACAGATACGCAGTATTTT CASSLLQSTDTQYF
- TRBJ2-3 TRBV6-5 - TGTGCCAGCTCCTTAGGGGATGTGACAGATACGCAGTATTTT CASSLGDVTDTQYF
TRBD1 TRBJ2-7 TRBV19 - TGTGCCAGTAGTCCGTACAGGGGCTCCTACGAGCAGTACTTC CASSPYRGSYEQYF
TRBD1 TRBJ2-3 TRBV6-5 - TGTGCCAGCAGTTCAGAGGACAGGGTCACAGATACGCAGTATTTT CASSSEDRVTDTQYF
- TRBJ1-2 TRBV19 - TGTGCCAGTACCCGAACAGGGACTGGCTACACCTTC CASTRTGTGYTF
- TRBJ1-2 TRBV14 - TGTGCCAGCAGCCAATACATTTATGGCTACACCTTC CASSQYIYGYTF
- TRBJ2-1 TRBV5-4 few TGTGCCAGCAGCTTGGGGGCTGGGAGCTCCTACAATGAGCAGTTCTTC CASSLGAGSSYNEQFF
- TRBJ1-1 TRBV7-8 once TGTGCCAGCAGCTCCCAACAGGTTATAGGCACTGAAGCTTTCTTT CASSSQQVIGTEAFF
TRBD1 TRBJ1-2 TRBV18 - TGTGCCAGCTCACAATCCCCGGGACAGGGGGTTTTGTATGGCTACACCTTC CASSQSPGQGVLYGYTF
- TRBJ1-6 TRBV18 - TGTGCCAGCTCAGCCTCCAGGGATGGGTACTCACCCCTCCACTTT CASSASRDGYSPLHF
- TRBJ1-5 TRBV3-1/TRBV3-2 - TGTGCCAGCAGCCAAGGGGGGGATCAGCCCCAGCATTTT CASSQGGDQPQHF
TRBD1 TRBJ1-1 TRBV5-4 few TGTGCCAGCAGCTTGACAGGGGGGACTGAAGCTTTCTTT CASSLTGGTEAFF
- TRBJ2-3 TRBV10-3 - TGTGCCATCAGTGACGTGGACTCAAACACAGATACGCAGTATTTT CAISDVDSNTDTQYF
- TRBJ1-5 TRBV6-5 - TGTGCCAGCAGCCGGGGGAGGGATCAGCCCCAGCATTTT CASSRGRDQPQHF
- TRBJ2-3 TRBV19 - TGTGCCAGTAGTATAGGCAGCGCCACAGATACGCAGTATTTT CASSIGSATDTQYF
TRBD1 TRBJ1-5 TRBV6-2/TRBV6-3 - TGTGCCAGCAGTTACTCGAGGGGGCCCAATCAGCCCCAGCATTTT CASSYSRGPNQPQHF
- TRBJ2-3 TRBV9 - TGTGCCAGCAGCAATACAGGGAGCACAGATACGCAGTATTTT CASSNTGSTDTQYF
- TRBJ1-5 TRBV2 few TGTGCCAGCAGTGCCGCAGGGGTACGCAATCAGCCCCAGCATTTT CASSAAGVRNQPQHF
TRBD2 TRBJ2-2 TRBV4-1 - TGCGCCAGCAGCCTTGGGCCGGGACTAGGCCGCGCTGGGGAGCTGTTTTTT CASSLGPGLGRAGELFF
TRBD1 TRBJ1-4 TRBV5-1 - TGCGCCAGCAGCGAGGGACAGCCTAATGAAAAACTGTTTTTT CASSEGQPNEKLFF
- TRBJ1-1 TRBV5-6 - TGTGCCAGCAGCTCGTTGTGGCGGCCGAACACTGAAGCTTTCTTT CASSSLWRPNTEAFF
TRBD1 TRBJ2-7 TRBV9 - TGTGCCAGCAGCCCCCGAAATTGGACAGGGGAGTCGGCCGAGCAGTACTTC CASSPRNWTGESAEQYF
TRBD1 TRBJ1-1 TRBV7-8 - TGTGCCAGCAGCTTAAGGACAGGGCGGGGGACTGAAGCTTTCTTT CASSLRTGRGTEAFF
TRBD1 TRBJ1-2 TRBV2 - TGTGCCAGCAGCTCGAACCGGGACAGGGGCGAAGGCTACACCTTC CASSSNRDRGEGYTF
- TRBJ2-1 TRBV13 - TGTGCCAGCAGCTTAGGGGGGGCCCTATACAATGAGCAGTTCTTC CASSLGGALYNEQFF